What follows describes a single T cell receptor beta chain. The antigen it binds to is not known. Base qualities are not recorded, but no much larger clone differs from it by a single base. Library prep was done by the immunoSEQ multiplex PCR assay. For most patients, genomic DNA was isolated using the Qiagen DNeasy Blood and Tissue Kit and was shipped frozen to Adaptive Biotechnologies for TCR sequencing. High-throughput TCR-beta CDR3 sequencing of genomic DNA from most patients was performed by Adaptive Biotechnologies. In the original analysis: Adaptive's ImmunoSEQ software was the source of the TCR sequencing data for 18 patients, while a few other patients were processed with MiXCR and VDJtools. To correct CD4 versus CD8 sorting errors, any sequence found in both subsets at a frequency ratio below 5:1 was removed. CDR3 nucleotide sequences shared between donor and recipient were removed because their origin could not be assigned. Alloreactive clones required at least 2-fold expansion over unstimulated cells and minimum CFSE-low frequency of 0.002% (template counts) or 0.001% (read counts). Clones detected in sequenced pre-transplant spleen, lymph node, or MLR CFSE-low populations of the donor or recipient were defined as mappable. The cumulative frequency of alloreactive clones was calculated as a percentage of all sequences, weighted by copy number. This is the immuneACCESS table as TCRdb keeps it, with only in-frame sequences that have V and J called. A part of the clones is gone; compared with another copy, unresolved V genes explain less than half, and the rest is unexplained. The V and J calls and clone size are taken from that table; D and trimming were inferred from the DNA. Within this sample are 95,000 to 130,000 clones, with approximately 90% of them counted one time only. Roughly 0.17% of the sample lies in the top ten.

The data stem from a study of graft-versus-host responses after intestinal transplantation (dated by TCRdb to the early 2020s). Regarding the research as a whole: Recipients received multivisceral, liver-intestinal, or isolated intestinal transplants. Every recipient was given anti-thymocyte globulin induction, then maintenance tacrolimus and steroids for 2 to 3 years. After intestinal transplantation, graft-versus-host and host-versus-graft alloreactive T cell clones were followed in the graft, circulation and bone marrow using bulk TCR-beta CDR3 sequencing. Instead of going to the commercial service, samples from a few later patients were sequenced in-house on an Illumina MiSeq and processed with MiXCR. Donor T cell macrochimerism was defined as a peak of at least 4% donor T cells among recipient peripheral blood mononuclear cells. To identify alloreactive clones, pre-transplant mixed lymphocyte reaction products were sequenced and then compared with unstimulated pre-transplant donor and recipient T cells. A cohort of roughly 25 intestinal transplant recipients, including one retransplant, was enrolled, and a few patients lacking pretransplant specimens were excluded. Points the paper makes about the study in general: Patients with donor T cell macrochimerism had high GvH to HvG T cell clonal ratios in their allografts. The conclusions were limited by the relatively low number and heterogeneity of the intestinal transplant patients. Early after transplant, peak levels of circulating GvH clones were associated with declines in HvG clones. GvH clones were detected in recipient bone marrow, and some appeared earlier in ileal mucosa or blood, consistent with an intestinal mucosal origin.

V and J lose 4 bases and 0 bases, and a span of 12 bases separates them. Taken from the germline V gene (reference sequence), the CDR1 and CDR2 loops are PRHDT and FYEKMQ. The CDR3 goes from the cysteine to the phenylalanine over 15 residues. Only the CDR3 region is kept as DNA, spanning 45 bases read in frame from base 1. The meaning of the sample's time point label: cells obtained before transplantation from donor or recipient. CD3+CD4+ and CD3+CD8+ populations were FACS-sorted from unstimulated pre-transplant donor and recipient cells taken from spleen or lymph nodes. This TCR derives from a human donor who received an intestinal transplant. Rearrangement joined TRBV13 to TRBJ1-2; no D gene can be assigned with confidence. This sample comprised unstimulated CD4+ T cells sorted from spleen or lymph node cells, obtained before intestinal transplant. This receptor carries the CDR3 CASSSPGRANYGYTF. The bases read TGTGCCAGCAGCTCCCCGGGTCGAGCTAACTATGGCTACACCTTC.